This T cell receptor beta chain was profiled in a study of blood T cells in healthy people across ages. Study-wide results and limits: As naive T cell percentage varied, TCR beta diversity correlated strongly with it.

Each sample used at least 7 million PBMCs. The extraction recovered at least 5.5 micrograms of total RNA per sample. With respect to this clonotype: Its specificity is unknown.

Germline assignment: CDR1 SGDLS and CDR2 YYNGEE. The CDR3 consists of 17 residues. The V segment lost 3 bases and the J segment 5 bases; nucleotides outside the gene matches: 11. A J-beta primer mix and a sample-barcoded 5' primer were used in a second PCR of about 6 to 12 cycles. With 12 random nucleotides, a template-switch adaptor tagged each individual cDNA molecule. TCRdb used MiXCR to reprocess the 5' RACE reads, holding one entry per CDR3 protein. The sample yields about 1.4 million distinct CDR3 sequences, approximately 59% seen once. This clonotype originated in a man aged 18 to 30 in good health. The V call is TRBV9, the J call TRBJ2-3; TRBD2 matches 11 bases. Sequences were obtained from blood. The DNA for the CDR3 is TGTGCCAGCAGCGATCCCACTAGCGGGGGACGTAGAGATACGCAGTATTTT. Translated: CASSDPTSGGRRDTQYF.